This entry features one T cell receptor beta chain sequence. Its antigen is not known. This sample was included in a study of OX40 agonist ivuxolimab in advanced cancers. Background on the study: Ivuxolimab, an antibody acting as an agonist of OX40 (CD134), was used to treat patients. The dose-escalation cohort was about 80% male, with a mean age of approximately 62 years, ranging about 20 to 85. Under the entry rules, prior anti-PD-1, anti-PD-L1 or anti-CTLA-4 therapy was allowed, and 40% had some.

Libraries were prepared by immunoSEQ multiplex PCR; TCRdb keeps only in-frame clonotypes and omits some of them. In the table there are some 98,000 clones, roughly nine tenths of which are singletons. This CDR3 region has 15 residues. Trimming cost V 0 bases and J 10 bases, with 19 bases left between them. Germline CDR1 SGHRS, CDR2 YFSETQ. Study conclusions and caveats: Doses of 0.1 to 3.0 mg/kg were accompanied by clonal expansion of CD4+ and CD8+ blood T cells by week 6.

The sample consisted of CD4+ or CD8+ T cells sorted from blood, taken in a trial of the OX40 agonist ivuxolimab. This receptor was taken from an adult with an advanced solid tumor such as melanoma, head and neck, liver or kidney cancer. The V and J genes are TRBV5-1 and TRBJ2-5; D might be TRBD2 (6 bases). The CDR3 nucleotides read TGCGCCAGCAGCTTGGACGGGGCCCCGTCGGGGGACCAGTACTTC. This sequence encodes CASSLDGAPSGDQYF. The full variable domain, its missing parts supplied by reference TRBV5-1 and TRBJ2-5, is KAGVTQTPRYLIKTRGQQVTLSCSPISGHRSVSWYQQTPGQGLQFLFEYFSETQRNKGNFPGRFSGRQFSNSRSEMNVSTLELGDSALYLCASSLDGAPSGDQYFGPGTRLLVL.